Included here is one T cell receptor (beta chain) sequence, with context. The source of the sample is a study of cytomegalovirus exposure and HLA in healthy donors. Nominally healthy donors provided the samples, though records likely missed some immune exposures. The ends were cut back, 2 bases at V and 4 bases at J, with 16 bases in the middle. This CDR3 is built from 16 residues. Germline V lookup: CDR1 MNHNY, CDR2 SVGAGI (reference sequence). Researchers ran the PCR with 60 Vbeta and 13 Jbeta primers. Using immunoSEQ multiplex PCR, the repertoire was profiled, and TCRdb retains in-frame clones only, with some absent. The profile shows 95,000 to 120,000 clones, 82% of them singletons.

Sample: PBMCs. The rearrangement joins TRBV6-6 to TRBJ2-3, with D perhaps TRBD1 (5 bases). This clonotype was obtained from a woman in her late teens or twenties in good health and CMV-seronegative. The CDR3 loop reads CASSYGSGNRPDTQYF. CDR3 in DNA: TGTGCCAGCAGTTACGGGTCAGGGAATCGGCCAGATACGCAGTATTTT.